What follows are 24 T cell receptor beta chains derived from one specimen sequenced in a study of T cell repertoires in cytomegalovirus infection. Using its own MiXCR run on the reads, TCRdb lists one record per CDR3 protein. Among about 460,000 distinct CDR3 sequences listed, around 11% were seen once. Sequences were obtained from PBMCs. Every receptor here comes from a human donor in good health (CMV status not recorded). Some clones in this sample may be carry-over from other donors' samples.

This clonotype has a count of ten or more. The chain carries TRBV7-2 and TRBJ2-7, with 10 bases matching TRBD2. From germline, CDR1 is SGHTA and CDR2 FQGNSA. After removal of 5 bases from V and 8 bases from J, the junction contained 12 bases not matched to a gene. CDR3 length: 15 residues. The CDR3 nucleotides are TGTGCCAGCAGCGCCCGGAGGAGCGGGAGGGCCAAGCAGTACTTC. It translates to CASSARRSGRAKQYF. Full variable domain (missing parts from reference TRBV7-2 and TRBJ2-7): GAGVSQSPSNKVTEKGKDVELRCDPISGHTALYWYRQSLGQGLEFLIYFQGNSAPDKSGLPSDRFSAERTGGSVSTLTIQRTQQEDSAVYLCASSARRSGRAKQYFGPGTRLTVT.

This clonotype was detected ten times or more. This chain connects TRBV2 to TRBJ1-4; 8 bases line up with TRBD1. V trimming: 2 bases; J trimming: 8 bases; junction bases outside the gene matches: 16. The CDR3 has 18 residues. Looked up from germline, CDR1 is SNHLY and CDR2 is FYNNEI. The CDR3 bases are TGTGCCAGCAGTGAAAGTCTGTACGTAACGCAGGGGGCAGAAAAACTGTTTTTT. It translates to CASSESLYVTQGAEKLFF.

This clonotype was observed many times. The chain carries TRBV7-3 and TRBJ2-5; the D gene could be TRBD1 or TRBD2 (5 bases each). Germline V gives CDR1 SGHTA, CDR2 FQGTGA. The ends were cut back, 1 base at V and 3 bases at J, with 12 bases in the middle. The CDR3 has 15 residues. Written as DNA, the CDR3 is TGTGCCAGCAGCTTAATGGGGGACCCAAAAGAGACCCAGTACTTC. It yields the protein CASSLMGDPKETQYF. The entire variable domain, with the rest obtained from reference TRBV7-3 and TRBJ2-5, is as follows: GAGVSQTPSNKVTEKGKYVELRCDPISGHTALYWYRQSLGQGPEFLIYFQGTGAADDSGLPNDRFFAVRPEGSVSTLKIQRTERGDSAVYLCASSLMGDPKETQYFGPGTRLLVL.

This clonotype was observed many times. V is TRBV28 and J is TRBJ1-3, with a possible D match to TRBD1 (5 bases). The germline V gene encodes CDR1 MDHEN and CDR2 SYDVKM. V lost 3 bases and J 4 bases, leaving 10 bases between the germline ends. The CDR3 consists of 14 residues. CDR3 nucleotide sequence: TGTGCCAGCAGTTTGGACAACATCGGAAACACCATATATTTT. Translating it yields CASSLDNIGNTIYF.

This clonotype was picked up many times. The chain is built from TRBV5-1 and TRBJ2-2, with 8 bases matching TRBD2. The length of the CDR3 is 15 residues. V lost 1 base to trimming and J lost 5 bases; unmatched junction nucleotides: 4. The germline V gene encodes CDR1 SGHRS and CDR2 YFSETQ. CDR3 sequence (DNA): TGCGCCAGCAGCTTGTTACTAGCGGATACCGGGGAGCTGTTTTTT. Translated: CASSLLLADTGELFF.

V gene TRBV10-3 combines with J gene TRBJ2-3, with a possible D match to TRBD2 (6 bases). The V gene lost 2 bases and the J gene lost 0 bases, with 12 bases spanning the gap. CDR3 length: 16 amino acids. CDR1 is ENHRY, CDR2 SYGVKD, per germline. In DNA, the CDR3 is TGTGCCATCAGTGAGGGGTTTAGCGGAAGCACAGATACGCAGTATTTT. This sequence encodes CAISEGFSGSTDTQYF.

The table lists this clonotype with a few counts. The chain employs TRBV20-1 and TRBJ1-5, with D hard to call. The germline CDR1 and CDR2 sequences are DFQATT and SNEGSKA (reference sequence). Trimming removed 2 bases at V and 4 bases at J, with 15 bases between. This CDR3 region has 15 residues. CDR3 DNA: TGCAGTGCTAGATTGGACCTCCTTAAAAATCAGCCCCAGCATTTT. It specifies CSARLDLLKNQPQHF.

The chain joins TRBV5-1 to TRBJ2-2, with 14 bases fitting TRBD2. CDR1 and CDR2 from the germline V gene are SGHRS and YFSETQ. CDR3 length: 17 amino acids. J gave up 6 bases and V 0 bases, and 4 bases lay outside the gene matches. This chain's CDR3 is CASSLEGLAGGPGELFF. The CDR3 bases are TGCGCCAGCAGCTTGGAAGGACTAGCGGGGGGCCCCGGGGAGCTGTTTTTT.

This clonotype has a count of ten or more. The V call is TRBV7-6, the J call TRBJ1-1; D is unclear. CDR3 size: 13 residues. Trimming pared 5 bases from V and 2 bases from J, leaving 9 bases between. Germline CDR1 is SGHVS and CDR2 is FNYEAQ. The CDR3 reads CASSIDGNTEAFF. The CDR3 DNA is TGTGCCAGCAGCATCGACGGCAACACTGAAGCTTTCTTT.

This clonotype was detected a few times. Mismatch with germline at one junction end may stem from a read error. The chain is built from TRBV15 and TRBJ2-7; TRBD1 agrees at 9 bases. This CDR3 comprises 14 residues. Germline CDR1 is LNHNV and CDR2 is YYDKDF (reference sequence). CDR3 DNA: TGTGCCACCAGCAGAGCCGGGACAGGGTCTCTCGTGGACTTC. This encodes CATSRAGTGSLVDF.

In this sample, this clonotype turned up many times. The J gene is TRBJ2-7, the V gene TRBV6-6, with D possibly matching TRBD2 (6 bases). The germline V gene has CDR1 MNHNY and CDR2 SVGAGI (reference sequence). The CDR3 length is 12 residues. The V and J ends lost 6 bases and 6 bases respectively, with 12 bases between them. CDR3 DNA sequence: TGTGCCAGCAGGGACATCGGGGGCGAGCAGTACTTC. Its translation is CASRDIGGEQYF.

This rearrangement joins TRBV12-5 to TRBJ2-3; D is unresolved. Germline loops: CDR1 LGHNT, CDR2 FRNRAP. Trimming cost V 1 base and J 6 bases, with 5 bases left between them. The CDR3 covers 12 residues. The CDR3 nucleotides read TGTGCTAGTGGTTTGGGACTGGATACGCAGTATTTT. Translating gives CASGLGLDTQYF.

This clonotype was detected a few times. The CDR3 DNA reads as TGTGCCAGCAGCCACATAGCGGAACATGGCGTCAATGAGCAGTTCTTC. Translating gives CASSHIAEHGVNEQFF. The chain links TRBV3-1 to TRBJ2-1, with D possibly TRBD2 on 6 matching bases. Trimming removed 3 bases from V and 6 bases from J, with 18 bases in between. CDR1 and CDR2 (germline): LGHDT, YNNKEL (reference sequence). The length of the CDR3 is 16 residues.

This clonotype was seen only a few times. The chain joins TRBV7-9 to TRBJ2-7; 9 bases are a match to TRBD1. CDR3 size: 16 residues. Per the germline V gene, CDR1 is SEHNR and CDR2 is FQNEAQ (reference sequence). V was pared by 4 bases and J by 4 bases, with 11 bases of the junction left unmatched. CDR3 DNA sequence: TGTGCCAGCAGCTCTTTCACGGGACAGGGTGTTTACGAGCAGTACTTC. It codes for CASSSFTGQGVYEQYF.

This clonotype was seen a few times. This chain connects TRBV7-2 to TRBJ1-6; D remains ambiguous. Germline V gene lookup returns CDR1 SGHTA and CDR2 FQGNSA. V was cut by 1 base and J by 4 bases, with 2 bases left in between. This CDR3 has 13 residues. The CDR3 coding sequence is TGTGCCAGCAGCTTAGAGTATAATTCACCCCTCCACTTT. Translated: CASSLEYNSPLHF. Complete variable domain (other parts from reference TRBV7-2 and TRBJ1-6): GAGVSQSPSNKVTEKGKDVELRCDPISGHTALYWYRQSLGQGLEFLIYFQGNSAPDKSGLPSDRFSAERTGGSVSTLTIQRTQQEDSAVYLCASSLEYNSPLHFGNGTRLTVT.

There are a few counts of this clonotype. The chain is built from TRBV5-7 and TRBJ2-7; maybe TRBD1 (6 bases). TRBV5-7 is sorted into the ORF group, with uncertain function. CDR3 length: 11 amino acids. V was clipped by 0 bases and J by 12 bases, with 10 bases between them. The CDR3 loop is CASSLVSDRYF. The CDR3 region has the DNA TGTGCCAGCAGCTTGGTTTCGGACAGGTACTTC.

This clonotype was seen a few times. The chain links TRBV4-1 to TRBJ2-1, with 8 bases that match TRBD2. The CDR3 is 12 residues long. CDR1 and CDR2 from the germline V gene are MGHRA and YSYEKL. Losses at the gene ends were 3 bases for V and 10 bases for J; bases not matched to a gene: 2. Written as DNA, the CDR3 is TGCGCCAGCAGCCAGCCGGGGGGGGAGCAGTTCTTC. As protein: CASSQPGGEQFF.

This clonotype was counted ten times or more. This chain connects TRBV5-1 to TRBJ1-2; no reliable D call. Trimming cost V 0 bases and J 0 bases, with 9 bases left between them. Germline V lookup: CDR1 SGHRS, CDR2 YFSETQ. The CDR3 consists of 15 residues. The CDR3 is CASSLDRVANYGYTF. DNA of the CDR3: TGCGCCAGCAGCTTGGACAGAGTAGCTAACTATGGCTACACCTTC.

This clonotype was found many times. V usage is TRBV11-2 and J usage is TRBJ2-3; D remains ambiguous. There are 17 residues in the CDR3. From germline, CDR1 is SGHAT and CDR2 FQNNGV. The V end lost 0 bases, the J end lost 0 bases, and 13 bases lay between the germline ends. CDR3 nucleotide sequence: TGTGCCAGCAGCTTAGAGGCCCCTGGAGCTAGCACAGATACGCAGTATTTT. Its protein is CASSLEAPGASTDTQYF.

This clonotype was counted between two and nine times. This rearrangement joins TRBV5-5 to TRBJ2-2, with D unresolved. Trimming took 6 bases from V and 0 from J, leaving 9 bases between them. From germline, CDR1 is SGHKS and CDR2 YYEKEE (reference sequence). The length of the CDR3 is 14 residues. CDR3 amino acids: CASTFTPNTGELFF. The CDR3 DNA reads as TGTGCCAGCACTTTCACTCCGAACACCGGGGAGCTGTTTTTT.

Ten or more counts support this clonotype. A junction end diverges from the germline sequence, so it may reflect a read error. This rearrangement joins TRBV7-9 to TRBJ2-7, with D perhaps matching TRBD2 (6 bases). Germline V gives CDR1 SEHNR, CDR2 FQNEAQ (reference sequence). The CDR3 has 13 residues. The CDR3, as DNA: TGCGCCAGCAACAATCTGGGAGGCTACGAGCAGTACTTC. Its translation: CASNNLGGYEQYF.

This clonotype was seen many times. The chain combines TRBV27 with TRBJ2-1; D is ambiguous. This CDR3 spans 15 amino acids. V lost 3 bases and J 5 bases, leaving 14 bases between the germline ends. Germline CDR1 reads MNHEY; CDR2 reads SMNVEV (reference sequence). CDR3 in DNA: TGTGCCAGCAGTTTTGAAGCGTTATACGACAATGAGCAGTTCTTC. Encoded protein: CASSFEALYDNEQFF.

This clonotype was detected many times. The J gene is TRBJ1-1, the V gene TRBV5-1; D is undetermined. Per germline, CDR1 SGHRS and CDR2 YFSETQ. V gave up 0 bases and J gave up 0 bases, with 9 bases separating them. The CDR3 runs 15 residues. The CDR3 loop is CASSLAEGMNTEAFF. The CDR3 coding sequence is TGCGCCAGCAGCTTGGCGGAGGGAATGAACACTGAAGCTTTCTTT.

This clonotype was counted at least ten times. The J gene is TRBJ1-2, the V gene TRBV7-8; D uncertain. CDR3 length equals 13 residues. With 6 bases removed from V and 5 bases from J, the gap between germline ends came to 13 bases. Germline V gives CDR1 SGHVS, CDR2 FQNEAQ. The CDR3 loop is CASSFRVGYGYTF. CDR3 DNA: TGTGCCAGCAGTTTCCGAGTTGGGTATGGCTACACCTTC.